The 5 T cell receptor beta chains below all came from one sample that was sequenced in a study of blood T cell repertoires in COVID-19. Clones were read by immunoSEQ multiplex PCR, and TCRdb kept only the in-frame ones, dropping some. The repertoire includes around 210,000 clones, around 88% of them detected once, and approximately 1.5% sits in the top ten. Sequenced material: peripheral blood. The origin of the receptors is a young man with active or convalescent COVID-19.

This clone has a handful of counts. The chain joins TRBV5-8 to TRBJ1-1; D gene ambiguous. Germline values: CDR1 SGHTS, CDR2 YDEGEE. Trimming took off 5 bases at V and 4 bases at J, with 12 bases between the two ends. CDR3 length: 13 residues. CDR3 bases: TGTGCCAGCAGGCCTGCGGGGAGCACTGAAGCTTTCTTT. It specifies CASRPAGSTEAFF.

The chain combines TRBV27 with TRBJ2-1; tentative D call: TRBD2 (5 bases). This CDR3 has 14 amino acids. The ends were cut back, 4 bases at V and 2 bases at J, with 9 bases in the middle. Germline loops: CDR1 MNHEY, CDR2 SMNVEV (reference sequence). CDR3 sequence: CASSSGLTYNEQFF. The CDR3 DNA is TGTGCCAGCAGTTCTGGACTTACCTACAATGAGCAGTTCTTC.

This chain connects TRBV18 to TRBJ2-7, with 10 bases identical to TRBD2. V was clipped by 2 bases and J by 1 base; unmatched bases: 8. The V gene's germline CDR1 is KGHSH and CDR2 LQKENI. The CDR3 consists of 17 residues. The CDR3 spells CASSPGATSGVSYEQYF. The CDR3 bases are TGTGCCAGCTCACCAGGGGCAACTAGCGGGGTTTCCTACGAGCAGTACTTC.

V gene TRBV5-4 combines with J gene TRBJ1-3; 8 bases are shared with TRBD1. Trimming cost V 0 bases and J 7 bases; bases outside gene matches: 6. The germline CDR1 and CDR2 sequences are SGHNT and YYREEE (reference sequence). The CDR3 spans 15 residues. CDR3 bases: TGTGCCAGCAGCTTGGGGACAGGGCAAGGTAACACCATATATTTT. This encodes CASSLGTGQGNTIYF.

This clone was seen more than once but under ten times. The chain is built from TRBV19 and TRBJ1-5, with TRBD1 matching over 9 bases. From germline, CDR1 is LNHDA and CDR2 SQIVND (reference sequence). The CDR3 has 16 residues. J gave up 7 bases and V 5 bases, and 12 bases lay outside the gene matches. The CDR3 reads CASSLVQGATGQPQHF. The CDR3 coding sequence is TGTGCCAGTAGTCTTGTACAGGGGGCTACAGGACAGCCCCAGCATTTT.